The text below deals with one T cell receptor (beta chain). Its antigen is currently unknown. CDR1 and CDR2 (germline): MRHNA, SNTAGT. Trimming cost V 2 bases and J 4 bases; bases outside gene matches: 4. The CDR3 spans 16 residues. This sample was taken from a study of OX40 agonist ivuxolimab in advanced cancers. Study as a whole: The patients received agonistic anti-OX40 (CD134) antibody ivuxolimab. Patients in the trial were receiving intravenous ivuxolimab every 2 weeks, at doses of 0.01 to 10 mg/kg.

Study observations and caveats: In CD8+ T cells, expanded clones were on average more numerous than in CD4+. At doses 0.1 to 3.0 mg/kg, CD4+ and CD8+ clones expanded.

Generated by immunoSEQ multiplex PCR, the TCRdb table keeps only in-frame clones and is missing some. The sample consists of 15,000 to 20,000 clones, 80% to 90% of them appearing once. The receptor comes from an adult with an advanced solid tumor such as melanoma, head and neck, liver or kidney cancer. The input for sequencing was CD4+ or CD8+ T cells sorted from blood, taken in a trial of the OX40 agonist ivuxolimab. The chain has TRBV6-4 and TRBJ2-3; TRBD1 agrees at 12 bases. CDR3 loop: CASSDRGQGAPDTQYF. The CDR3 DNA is TGTGCCAGCAGTGACAGGGGACAGGGGGCTCCAGATACGCAGTATTTT.